This is a list of T cell receptor beta chains from one sample in a study of blood T cell repertoires in COVID-19. Assay: immunoSEQ multiplex PCR; the TCRdb copy retains only in-frame clones and omits some. The profile shows over 250,000 clones, approximately 91% of them singletons. Sequences were obtained from peripheral blood. All receptors derive from a man aged 50 or older with acute or convalescent COVID-19. Each CDR3 is given with its conserved first and last residue. D genes are given only for firm matches. Expanded clones get a size class; other rows say once, few or many, or leave the size out.

cdr3_aa: CASSPGLAGYNEQFF; cdr3_nt: TGTGCCAGCAGCCCAGGACTAGCGGGGTACAATGAGCAGTTCTTC; clone_size: .; d_call: TRBD2; v_call: TRBV7-3; cdr3_length: 15; j_call: TRBJ2-1
cdr3_aa: CASSPEGGEDYGYTF; cdr3_nt: TGTGCCAGCAGCCCAGAAGGGGGTGAGGACTATGGCTACACCTTC; clone_size: .; d_call: .; v_call: TRBV27; cdr3_length: 15; j_call: TRBJ1-2
cdr3_aa: CASIAAGGKASDYGYTF; cdr3_nt: TGTGCCAGCATCGCAGCGGGGGGCAAGGCTTCGGACTATGGCTACACCTTC; clone_size: .; d_call: .; v_call: TRBV11-2; cdr3_length: 17; j_call: TRBJ1-2
cdr3_aa: CASSLRSTRGGTDTQYF; cdr3_nt: TGTGCCAGCAGTTTACGCTCCACTCGCGGGGGCACAGATACGCAGTATTTT; clone_size: .; d_call: .; v_call: TRBV27; cdr3_length: 17; j_call: TRBJ2-3
cdr3_aa: CASSMQGQAAFF; cdr3_nt: TGTGCCAGTAGTATGCAGGGGCAGGCGGCTTTCTTT; clone_size: .; d_call: .; v_call: TRBV19; cdr3_length: 12; j_call: TRBJ1-1
cdr3_aa: CASSVGVSNLGTEAFF; cdr3_nt: TGTGCCAGCAGCGTAGGAGTGAGTAACCTCGGGACTGAAGCTTTCTTT; clone_size: .; d_call: .; v_call: TRBV9; cdr3_length: 16; j_call: TRBJ1-1
cdr3_aa: CASEKAGAQPQHF; cdr3_nt: TGTGCCAGCGAGAAGGCAGGGGCTCAGCCCCAGCATTTT; clone_size: .; d_call: .; v_call: TRBV5-8; cdr3_length: 13; j_call: TRBJ1-5
cdr3_aa: CATSRDRETGASYEQYF; cdr3_nt: TGTGCCACCAGCAGAGACAGAGAGACAGGGGCCTCCTACGAGCAGTACTTC; clone_size: .; d_call: TRBD1; v_call: TRBV15; cdr3_length: 17; j_call: TRBJ2-7
cdr3_aa: CASMSGGAGNEQFF; cdr3_nt: TGTGCCAGTATGAGCGGGGGGGCCGGGAATGAGCAGTTCTTC; clone_size: .; d_call: TRBD2; v_call: TRBV19; cdr3_length: 14; j_call: TRBJ2-1
cdr3_aa: CASSPLGGMNTGELFF; cdr3_nt: TGTGCCAGCAGTCCCCTGGGGGGGATGAACACCGGGGAGCTGTTTTTT; clone_size: .; d_call: TRBD2; v_call: TRBV7-6; cdr3_length: 16; j_call: TRBJ2-2
cdr3_aa: CASGSQVGQLSNQPQHF; cdr3_nt: TGTGCTAGTGGTTCCCAAGTGGGACAGCTAAGCAATCAGCCCCAGCATTTT; clone_size: .; d_call: TRBD1; v_call: TRBV12-5; cdr3_length: 17; j_call: TRBJ1-5
cdr3_aa: CASLGGGVAQETQYF; cdr3_nt: TGTGCCAGCTTGGGCGGCGGGGTGGCCCAAGAGACCCAGTACTTC; clone_size: .; d_call: .; v_call: TRBV6-5; cdr3_length: 15; j_call: TRBJ2-5
cdr3_aa: CASSLAGSGAFF; cdr3_nt: TGCGCCAGCAGCTTGGCGGGGTCCGGAGCTTTCTTT; clone_size: .; d_call: .; v_call: TRBV5-1; cdr3_length: 12; j_call: TRBJ1-1
cdr3_aa: CASNPAGTGGGYTF; cdr3_nt: TGTGCCAGCAACCCCGCCGGGACAGGGGGCGGCTACACCTTC; clone_size: .; d_call: TRBD1; v_call: TRBV13; cdr3_length: 14; j_call: TRBJ1-2
cdr3_aa: CASSPEGAGYGYTF; cdr3_nt: TGTGCCAGCAGCCCAGAGGGGGCGGGCTATGGCTACACCTTC; clone_size: .; d_call: TRBD1; v_call: TRBV7-8; cdr3_length: 14; j_call: TRBJ1-2
cdr3_aa: CASSLGSFNYGYTF; cdr3_nt: TGTGCCAGCAGCTTGGGGAGTTTTAACTATGGCTACACCTTC; clone_size: .; d_call: .; v_call: TRBV5-5; cdr3_length: 14; j_call: TRBJ1-2
cdr3_aa: CASSGRRNQPQHF; cdr3_nt: TGTGCCAGCAGTGGCAGGAGGAATCAGCCCCAGCATTTT; clone_size: .; d_call: .; v_call: TRBV2; cdr3_length: 13; j_call: TRBJ1-5
cdr3_aa: CASSAWGETEAFF; cdr3_nt: TGTGCCAGCAGTGCCTGGGGGGAAACTGAAGCTTTCTTT; clone_size: .; d_call: .; v_call: TRBV12-3/TRBV12-4; cdr3_length: 13; j_call: TRBJ1-1
cdr3_aa: CASSLKGTKYQETQYF; cdr3_nt: TGTGCCAGCAGTTTAAAAGGGACTAAGTACCAAGAGACCCAGTACTTC; clone_size: .; d_call: TRBD2; v_call: TRBV27; cdr3_length: 16; j_call: TRBJ2-5
cdr3_aa: CASTILSGTGELFF; cdr3_nt: TGTGCCAGCACCATATTATCGGGGACCGGGGAGCTGTTTTTT; clone_size: .; d_call: .; v_call: TRBV9; cdr3_length: 14; j_call: TRBJ2-2
cdr3_aa: CASSLGTGLEQYF; cdr3_nt: TGTGCCAGCAGCCTCGGGACAGGGCTTGAGCAGTACTTC; clone_size: .; d_call: TRBD1; v_call: TRBV28; cdr3_length: 13; j_call: TRBJ2-7
cdr3_aa: CASSHSSGGDNEQFF; cdr3_nt: TGTGCCAGCAGCCACTCTAGCGGGGGTGATAATGAGCAGTTCTTC; clone_size: .; d_call: TRBD2; v_call: TRBV3-1/TRBV3-2; cdr3_length: 15; j_call: TRBJ2-1
cdr3_aa: CASILHQGMNTEAFF; cdr3_nt: TGTGCCAGTATCCTCCATCAGGGCATGAACACTGAAGCTTTCTTT; clone_size: few; d_call: .; v_call: TRBV19; cdr3_length: 15; j_call: TRBJ1-1
cdr3_aa: CASGQGAGSPLHF; cdr3_nt: TGTGCCAGCGGACAGGGGGCGGGTTCACCCCTCCACTTT; clone_size: .; d_call: TRBD1; v_call: TRBV11-3; cdr3_length: 13; j_call: TRBJ1-6
cdr3_aa: CASSGGLNTEAFF; cdr3_nt: TGTGCCAGCAGCGGAGGCCTGAACACTGAAGCTTTCTTT; clone_size: .; d_call: .; v_call: TRBV7-9; cdr3_length: 13; j_call: TRBJ1-1
cdr3_aa: CASSFSGGAFWEQFF; cdr3_nt: TGCGCCAGCAGCTTCTCTGGGGGCGCCTTCTGGGAGCAGTTCTTC; clone_size: .; d_call: .; v_call: TRBV10-2; cdr3_length: 15; j_call: TRBJ2-1
cdr3_aa: CASSLVGASGGVGETQYF; cdr3_nt: TGTGCCAGCAGCTTAGTAGGGGCTAGCGGGGGAGTCGGAGAGACCCAGTACTTC; clone_size: .; d_call: TRBD2; v_call: TRBV7-8; cdr3_length: 18; j_call: TRBJ2-5